These 17 T cell receptor beta chains were sequenced from one sample in a study of blood T cell repertoires in COVID-19. Data came from immunoSEQ multiplex PCR; TCRdb stores just in-frame clones and leaves some out. The sample has more than 85,000 clones, roughly 90% seen once. The sequencing input was peripheral blood. The receptors come from a woman between 65 and 79 years old with acute or convalescent COVID-19.

The V call is TRBV15, the J call TRBJ2-5; 7 nucleotides line up with TRBD1. CDR3 length: 15 amino acids. Trimming took 3 bases from V and 0 from J; bases not matched to a gene: 4. Germline V gene data show CDR1 as LNHNV and CDR2 as YYDKDF (reference sequence). The DNA of the CDR3 is TGTGCCACCAGCAGGGACAGGACGAACCAAGAGACCCAGTACTTC. Translating it yields CATSRDRTNQETQYF.

The chain carries TRBV5-1 and TRBJ2-3, with 10 bases lining up with TRBD2. Trimming at V came to 3 bases and at J to 3 bases, leaving 10 bases not matched to a gene. The CDR3 covers 17 residues. CDR1 is SGHRS and CDR2 is YFSETQ in the germline V gene. CDR3 loop: CASSYSGGPTTTDTQYF. DNA for the CDR3: TGCGCCAGCAGCTATAGCGGGGGGCCTACCACTACAGATACGCAGTATTTT.

This clone was recorded only once. CDR3 coding DNA: TGTGCCAGCCTTGGGCGTAACTCTGGAAACACCATATATTTT. Its protein product is CASLGRNSGNTIYF. This sequence joins TRBV19 and TRBJ1-3; D remains unclear. Between the trimmed V and J ends, which lost 9 bases and 0 bases, there was a span of 12 bases. This CDR3 has 14 amino acids. Germline values: CDR1 LNHDA, CDR2 SQIVND (reference sequence).

This chain uses TRBV3-1 (or the pseudogene TRBV3-2) with TRBJ2-1; D is unresolved. The CDR3 sequence is 12 residues long. V was trimmed by 2 bases and J by 6 bases, leaving 5 bases between them. CDR1 is LGHDT, CDR2 YNNKEL, per germline (reference sequence). The CDR3 DNA sequence: TGTGCCAGCAGCCAACTTAGCAATGAGCAGTTCTTC. Residues: CASSQLSNEQFF.

V gene TRBV5-5 combines with J gene TRBJ2-7, with a weak D call TRBD1 (6 bases). Germline V gene lookup returns CDR1 SGHKS and CDR2 YYEKEE (reference sequence). The CDR3 spans 13 residues. Trimming cost V 4 bases and J 5 bases, with 13 bases left between them. The CDR3 nucleotides read TGTGCCAGCAGCGGGGGCCCCGCGGACGAGCAGTACTTC. This translates into CASSGGPADEQYF.

This chain joins TRBV19 and TRBJ2-5, with unresolved D. Germline CDR1 LNHDA, CDR2 SQIVND (reference sequence). This CDR3 has 15 amino acids. Between the trimmed V and J ends, which lost 3 bases and 3 bases, there was a span of 14 bases. CDR3 protein: CASSIRSGQKETQYF. CDR3 nucleotide sequence: TGTGCCAGTAGTATTCGGTCGGGTCAGAAAGAGACCCAGTACTTC.

This clone was seen a handful of times. The chain joins TRBV27 to TRBJ2-7; 7 bases map to TRBD1. The junction had 5 bases not matched to a gene; V was cut back by 3 bases and J by 3 bases. The V gene's germline CDR1 is MNHEY and CDR2 SMNVEV (reference sequence). The CDR3 length is 14 residues. This CDR3 reads CASSFKGQFYEQYF. The CDR3 DNA reads TGTGCCAGCAGTTTTAAGGGACAGTTCTACGAGCAGTACTTC.

The rearrangement uses TRBV6-6 and TRBJ1-5; D unclear. This CDR3 has 12 amino acids. Looked up from germline, CDR1 is MNHNY and CDR2 is SVGAGI (reference sequence). Trimming took 2 bases from V and 6 from J, leaving 5 bases between them. Here the CDR3 reads CASSYGGQPQHF. The DNA of the CDR3 is TGTGCCAGCAGTTACGGCGGTCAGCCCCAGCATTTT.

The rearrangement joins TRBV5-1 to TRBJ2-7; 10 bases match TRBD1. V shed 0 bases and J 4 bases; nucleotides not matched to a gene: 7. The CDR3 spans 16 residues. The germline V gene has CDR1 SGHRS and CDR2 YFSETQ. The chain's CDR3 is CASSLGGTGVLYEQYF. As DNA, the CDR3 is TGCGCCAGCAGCTTGGGAGGGACAGGGGTTCTTTACGAGCAGTACTTC.

This chain joins TRBV19 and TRBJ1-1; the match to TRBD1 covers 9 bases. Germline V gene sequence: CDR1 LNHDA, CDR2 SQIVND (reference sequence). With V trimmed by 5 bases and J by 0 bases, 10 bases remained unmatched. The CDR3 length is 17 residues. CDR3 in amino acids: CASSGRQGELMNTEAFF. The CDR3 DNA reads as TGTGCCAGTAGTGGTCGACAGGGGGAGCTCATGAACACTGAAGCTTTCTTT.

The V and J genes are TRBV28 and TRBJ2-7; tentative D call: TRBD1 (5 bases). CDR1 is MDHEN, CDR2 SYDVKM, per germline. Trimming left V 10 bases short and J 3 bases short, with 19 bases between. The CDR3 contains 14 residues. The CDR3 DNA is TGTGCCACGGCCACAACAGGATTCTACTACGAGCAGTACTTC. The encoded protein is CATATTGFYYEQYF. The full variable domain, with the rest looked up from reference TRBV28 and TRBJ2-7, is DVKVTQSSRYLVKRTGEKVFLECVQDMDHENMFWYRQDPGLGLRLIYFSYDVKMKEKGDIPEGYSVSREKKERFSLILESASTNQTSMYLCATATTGFYYEQYFGPGTRLTVT.

V usage is TRBV12-5 and J usage is TRBJ2-2; 9 bases match TRBD1. The length of the CDR3 is 15 residues. Germline V gene sequence: CDR1 LGHNT, CDR2 FRNRAP. The V and J ends lost 3 bases and 5 bases, in that order; junction bases with no gene match: 4. CDR3 coding DNA: TGTGCTAGTGGTTTTGGACAGGGGTATACCGGGGAGCTGTTTTTT. Protein product: CASGFGQGYTGELFF.

CDR3 amino acids: CASSLSAGSYNEQFF. The CDR3 DNA follows: TGTGCCAGCAGCTTATCTGCGGGGTCTTACAATGAGCAGTTCTTC. The chain uses TRBV7-2 and TRBJ2-1, with D possibly TRBD2 on 6 matching bases. From germline, CDR1 is SGHTA and CDR2 FQGNSA. The CDR3 totals 15 residues. Trimming removed 2 bases at V and 4 bases at J, with 12 bases between. Supplemented by reference TRBV7-2 and TRBJ2-1, the full variable domain reads GAGVSQSPSNKVTEKGKDVELRCDPISGHTALYWYRQSLGQGLEFLIYFQGNSAPDKSGLPSDRFSAERTGGSVSTLTIQRTQQEDSAVYLCASSLSAGSYNEQFFGPGTRLTVL.

The chain has TRBV5-6 and TRBJ1-6, with D possibly TRBD1 on 6 matching bases. CDR1 SGHDT and CDR2 YYEEEE come from the germline V gene. Trimming pared 4 bases from V and 6 bases from J, leaving 17 bases between. The CDR3 loop spans 16 amino acids. CDR3 in DNA: TGTGCCAGCAGCAAACAGGGTCTTCGGGGTAATTCACCCCTCCACTTT. Its translation is CASSKQGLRGNSPLHF. Complete variable domain (other parts from reference TRBV5-6 and TRBJ1-6): DAGVTQSPTHLIKTRGQQVTLRCSPKSGHDTVSWYQQALGQGPQFIFQYYEEEERQRGNFPDRFSGHQFPNYSSELNVNALLLGDSALYLCASSKQGLRGNSPLHFGNGTRLTVT.

V and J are TRBV2 and TRBJ1-1, with TRBD1 identical over 9 bases. Germline CDR1 SNHLY, CDR2 FYNNEI. The CDR3 is 15 residues long. J was trimmed by 5 bases and V by 4 bases; bases with no gene match: 8. This chain's CDR3 is CASSVRDRVSTEAFF. Here the CDR3 DNA reads TGTGCCAGCAGTGTACGGGACAGGGTGTCAACTGAAGCTTTCTTT.

This rearrangement joins TRBV10-1 to TRBJ2-5; 8 bases agree with TRBD2. This CDR3 spans 14 amino acids. Germline assignment: CDR1 WNHNN and CDR2 SYGVQD (reference sequence). The V and J ends lost 5 bases and 2 bases, in that order; junction bases with no gene match: 4. Here the CDR3 reads CASSFGGAQETQYF. The CDR3 bases are TGCGCCAGCAGTTTCGGGGGGGCACAAGAGACCCAGTACTTC.

This clone was seen once. The V and J genes are TRBV18 and TRBJ2-3; D perhaps matches TRBD2 (6 bases). The V gene's germline CDR1 is KGHSH and CDR2 LQKENI. This CDR3 has 16 residues. The germline V and J ends were trimmed by 2 bases and 4 bases, with 16 bases remaining between them. CDR3 sequence reads: CASSPGTRLVSDTQYF. As DNA, the CDR3 is TGTGCCAGCTCACCAGGGACCCGACTAGTTTCAGATACGCAGTATTTT.